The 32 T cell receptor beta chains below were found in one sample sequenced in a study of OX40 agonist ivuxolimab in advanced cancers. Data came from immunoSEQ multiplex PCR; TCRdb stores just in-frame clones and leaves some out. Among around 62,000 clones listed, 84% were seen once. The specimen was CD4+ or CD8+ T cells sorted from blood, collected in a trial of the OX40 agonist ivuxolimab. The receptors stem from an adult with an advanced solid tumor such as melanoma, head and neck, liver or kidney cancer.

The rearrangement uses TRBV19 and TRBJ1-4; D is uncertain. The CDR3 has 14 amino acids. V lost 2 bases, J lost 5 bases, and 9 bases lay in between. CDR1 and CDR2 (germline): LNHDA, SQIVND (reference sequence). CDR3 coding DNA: TGTGCCAGTAGTATATGGGCGGAGAATGAAAAACTGTTTTTT. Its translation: CASSIWAENEKLFF.

CDR3 nucleotide sequence: TGTGCCAGCAGCTTCAACCCGGGACACAAAACCGGGGAGCTGTTTTTT. Protein product: CASSFNPGHKTGELFF. The genes are TRBV5-6 and TRBJ2-2, with TRBD1 as a possible D gene (6 bases). This CDR3 is built from 16 residues. The V gene lost 2 bases and the J gene lost 5 bases, with 16 bases spanning the gap. Germline CDR1 SGHDT, CDR2 YYEEEE.

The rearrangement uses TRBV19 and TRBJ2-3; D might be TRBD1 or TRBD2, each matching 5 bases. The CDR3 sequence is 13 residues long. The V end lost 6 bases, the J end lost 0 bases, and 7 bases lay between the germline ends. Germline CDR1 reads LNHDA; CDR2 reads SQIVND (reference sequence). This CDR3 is CASRGDSTDTQYF. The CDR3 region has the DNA TGTGCCAGTAGGGGGGACAGCACAGATACGCAGTATTTT.

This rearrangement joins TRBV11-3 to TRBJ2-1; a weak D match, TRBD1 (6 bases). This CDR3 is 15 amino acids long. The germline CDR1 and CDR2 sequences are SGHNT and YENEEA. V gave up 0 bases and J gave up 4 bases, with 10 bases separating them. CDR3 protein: CASSLDRGMYNEQFF. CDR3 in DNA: TGTGCCAGCAGCTTAGACAGGGGCATGTACAATGAGCAGTTCTTC.

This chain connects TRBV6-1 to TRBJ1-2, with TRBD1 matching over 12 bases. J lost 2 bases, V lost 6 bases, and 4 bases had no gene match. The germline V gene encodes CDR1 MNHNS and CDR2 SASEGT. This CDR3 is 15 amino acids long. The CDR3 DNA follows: TGTGCCAGCAGGGGACAGGGGGCTGGAAACTATGGCTACACCTTC. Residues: CASRGQGAGNYGYTF.

The CDR3 loop is CASSLSQGPGNTEAFF. Here the CDR3 DNA reads TGTGCCAGCAGCTTATCCCAGGGGCCGGGGAACACTGAAGCTTTCTTT. The chain joins TRBV7-9 to TRBJ1-1; D might be TRBD1 (6 bases). Germline V gene lookup returns CDR1 SEHNR and CDR2 FQNEAQ (reference sequence). The CDR3 totals 16 residues. Between the trimmed V and J ends, which lost 2 bases and 1 base, there was a span of 14 bases.

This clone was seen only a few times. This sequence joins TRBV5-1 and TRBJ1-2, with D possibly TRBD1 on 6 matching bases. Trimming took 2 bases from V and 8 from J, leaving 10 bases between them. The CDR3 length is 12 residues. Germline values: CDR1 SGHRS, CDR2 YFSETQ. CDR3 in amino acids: CASSFETGGYTF. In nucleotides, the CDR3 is TGCGCCAGCAGCTTCGAGACAGGAGGCTACACCTTC.

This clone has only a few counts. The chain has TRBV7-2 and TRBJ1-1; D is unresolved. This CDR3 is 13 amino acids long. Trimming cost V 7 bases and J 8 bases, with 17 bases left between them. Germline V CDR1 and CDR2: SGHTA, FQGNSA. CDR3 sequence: CASTPLSTGEAFF. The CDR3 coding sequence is TGTGCCAGCACCCCTCTCTCGACGGGCGAAGCTTTCTTT.

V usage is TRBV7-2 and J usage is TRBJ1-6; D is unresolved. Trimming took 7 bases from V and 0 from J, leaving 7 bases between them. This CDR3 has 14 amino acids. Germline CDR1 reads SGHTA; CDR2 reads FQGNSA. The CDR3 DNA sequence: TGTGCCAGCACCTACCTCTCCTATAATTCACCCCTCCACTTT. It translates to CASTYLSYNSPLHF.

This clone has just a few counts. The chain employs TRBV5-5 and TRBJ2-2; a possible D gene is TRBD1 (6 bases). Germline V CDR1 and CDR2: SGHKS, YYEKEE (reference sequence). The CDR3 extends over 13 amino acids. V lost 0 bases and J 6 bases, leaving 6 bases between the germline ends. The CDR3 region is CASSLEGAGELFF. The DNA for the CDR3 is TGTGCCAGCAGCTTGGAGGGGGCCGGGGAGCTGTTTTTT.

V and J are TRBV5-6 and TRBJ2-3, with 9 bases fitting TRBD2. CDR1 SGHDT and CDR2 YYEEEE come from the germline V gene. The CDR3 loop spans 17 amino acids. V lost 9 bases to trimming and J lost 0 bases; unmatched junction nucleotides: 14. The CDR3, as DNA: TGTGCCACGCAGCGGGGGGCCAACTCCTTGAGCACAGATACGCAGTATTTT. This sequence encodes CATQRGANSLSTDTQYF.

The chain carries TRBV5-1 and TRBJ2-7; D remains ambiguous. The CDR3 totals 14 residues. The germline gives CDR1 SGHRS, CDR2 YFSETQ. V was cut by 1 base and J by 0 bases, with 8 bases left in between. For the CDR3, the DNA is TGCGCCAGCAGCTTGCTGGCAACCTCCTACGAGCAGTACTTC. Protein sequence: CASSLLATSYEQYF.

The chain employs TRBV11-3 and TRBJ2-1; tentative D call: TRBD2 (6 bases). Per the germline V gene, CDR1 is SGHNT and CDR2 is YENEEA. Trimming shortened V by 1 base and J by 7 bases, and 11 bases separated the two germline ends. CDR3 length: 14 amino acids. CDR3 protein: CASSLGGLENEQFF. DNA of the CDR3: TGTGCCAGCAGCTTAGGGGGACTGGAGAATGAGCAGTTCTTC. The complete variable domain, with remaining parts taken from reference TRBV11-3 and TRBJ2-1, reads EAGVVQSPRYKIIEKKQPVAFWCNPISGHNTLYWYLQNLGQGPELLIRYENEEAVDDSQLPKDRFSAERLKGVDSTLKIQPAELGDSAVYLCASSLGGLENEQFFGPGTRLTVL.

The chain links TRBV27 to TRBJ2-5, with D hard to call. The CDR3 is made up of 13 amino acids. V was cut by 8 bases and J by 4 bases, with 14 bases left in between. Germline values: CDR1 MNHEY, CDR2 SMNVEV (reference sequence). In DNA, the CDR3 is TGTGCCAGCGCTAGGTCGCCTTCAGAGACCCAGTACTTC. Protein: CASARSPSETQYF.

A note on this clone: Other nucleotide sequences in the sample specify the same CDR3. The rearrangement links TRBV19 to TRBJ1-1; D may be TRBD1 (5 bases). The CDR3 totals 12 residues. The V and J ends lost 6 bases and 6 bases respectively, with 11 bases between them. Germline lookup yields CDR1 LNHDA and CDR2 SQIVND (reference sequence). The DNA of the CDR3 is TGTGCCAGTAGCGGGACCCTCTCTGAAGCTTTCTTT. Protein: CASSGTLSEAFF.

CDR3 in amino acids: CASTDGGLSYNEQFF. The CDR3 coding sequence is TGTGCCAGCACTGACGGGGGGCTTTCCTACAATGAGCAGTTCTTC. This sequence joins TRBV28 and TRBJ2-1, with a tentative D call TRBD2 (7 bases). Trimming took off 7 bases at V and 1 base at J, with 14 bases between the two ends. CDR3 size: 15 residues. Germline V CDR1 and CDR2: MDHEN, SYDVKM.

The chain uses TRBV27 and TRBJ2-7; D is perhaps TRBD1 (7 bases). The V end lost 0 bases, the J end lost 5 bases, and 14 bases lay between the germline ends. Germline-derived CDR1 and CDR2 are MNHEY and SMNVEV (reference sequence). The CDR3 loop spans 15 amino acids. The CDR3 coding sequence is TGTGCCAGCAGTTTATCGAGCAGGGGGGTCCACGAGCAGTACTTC. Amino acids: CASSLSSRGVHEQYF.

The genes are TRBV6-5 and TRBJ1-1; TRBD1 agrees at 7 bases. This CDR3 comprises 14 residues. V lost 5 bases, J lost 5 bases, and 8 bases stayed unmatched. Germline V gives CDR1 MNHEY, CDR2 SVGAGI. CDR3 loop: CASSRDRVQTEAFF. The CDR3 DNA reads TGTGCCAGCAGTCGCGACAGGGTTCAGACTGAAGCTTTCTTT.

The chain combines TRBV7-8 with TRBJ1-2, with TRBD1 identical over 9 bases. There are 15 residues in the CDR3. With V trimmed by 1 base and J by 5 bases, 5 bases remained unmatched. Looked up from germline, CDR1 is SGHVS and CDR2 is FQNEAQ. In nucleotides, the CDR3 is TGTGCCAGCAGCTTAGGGGGGACAGGGAGGTATGGCTACACCTTC. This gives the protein CASSLGGTGRYGYTF.

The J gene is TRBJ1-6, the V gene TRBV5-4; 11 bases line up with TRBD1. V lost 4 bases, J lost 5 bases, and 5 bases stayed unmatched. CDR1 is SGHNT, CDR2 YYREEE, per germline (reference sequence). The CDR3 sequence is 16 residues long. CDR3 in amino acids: CASSARTGGHNSPLHF. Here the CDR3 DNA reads TGTGCCAGCAGCGCTCGGACAGGGGGCCATAATTCACCCCTCCACTTT. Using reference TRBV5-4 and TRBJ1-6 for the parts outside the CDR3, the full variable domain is ETGVTQSPTHLIKTRGQQVTLRCSSQSGHNTVSWYQQALGQGPQFIFQYYREEENGRGNFPPRFSGLQFPNYSSELNVNALELDDSALYLCASSARTGGHNSPLHFGNGTRLTVT.

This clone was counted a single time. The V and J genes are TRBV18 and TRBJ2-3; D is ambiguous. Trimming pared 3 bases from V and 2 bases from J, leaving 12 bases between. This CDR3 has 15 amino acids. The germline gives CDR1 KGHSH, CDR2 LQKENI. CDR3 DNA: TGTGCCAGCTCACCCCGGCCCACACCCACAGATACGCAGTATTTT. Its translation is CASSPRPTPTDTQYF.

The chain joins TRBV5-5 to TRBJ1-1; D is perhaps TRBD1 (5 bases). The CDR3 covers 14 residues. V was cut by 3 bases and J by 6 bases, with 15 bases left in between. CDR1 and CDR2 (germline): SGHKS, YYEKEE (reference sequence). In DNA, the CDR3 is TGTGCCAGCAGCTGGTCGCAGGGTTTTGCTGAAGCTTTCTTT. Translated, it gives CASSWSQGFAEAFF.

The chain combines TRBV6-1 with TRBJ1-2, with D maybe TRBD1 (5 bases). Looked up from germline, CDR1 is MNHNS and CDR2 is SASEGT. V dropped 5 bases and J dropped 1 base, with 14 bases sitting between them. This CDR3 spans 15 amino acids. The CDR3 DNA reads TGTGCCAGCAGTACCAATACAGGAGGTAACTATGGCTACACCTTC. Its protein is CASSTNTGGNYGYTF.

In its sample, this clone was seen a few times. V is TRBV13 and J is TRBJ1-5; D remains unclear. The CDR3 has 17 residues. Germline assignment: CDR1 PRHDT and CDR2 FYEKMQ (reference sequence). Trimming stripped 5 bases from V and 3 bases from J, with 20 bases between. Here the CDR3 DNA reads TGTGCCAGCAGCACCGGGCCGGGCAGTGGTACCAATCAGCCCCAGCATTTT. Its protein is CASSTGPGSGTNQPQHF.

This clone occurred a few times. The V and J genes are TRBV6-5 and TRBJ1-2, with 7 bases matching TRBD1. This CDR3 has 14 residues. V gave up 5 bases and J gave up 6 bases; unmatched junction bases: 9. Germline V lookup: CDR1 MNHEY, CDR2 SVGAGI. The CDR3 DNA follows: TGTGCCAGCAGTGAGCAACAGGGGCGTCATGGCTACACCTTC. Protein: CASSEQQGRHGYTF.

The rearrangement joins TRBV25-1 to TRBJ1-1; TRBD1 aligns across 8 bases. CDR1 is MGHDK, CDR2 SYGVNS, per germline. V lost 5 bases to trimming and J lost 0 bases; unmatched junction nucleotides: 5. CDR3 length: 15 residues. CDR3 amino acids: CASSRQGTMNTEAFF. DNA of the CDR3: TGTGCCAGCAGTAGACAGGGGACTATGAACACTGAAGCTTTCTTT.

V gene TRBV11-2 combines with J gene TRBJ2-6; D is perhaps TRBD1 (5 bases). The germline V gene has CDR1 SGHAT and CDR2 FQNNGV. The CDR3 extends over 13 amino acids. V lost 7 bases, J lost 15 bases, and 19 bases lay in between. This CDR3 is CASTHLGPDDLTF. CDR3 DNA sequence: TGTGCCAGCACCCATTTGGGGCCAGACGACCTGACTTTC.

This CDR3 reads CASSEGAIAVYGYTF. The CDR3 DNA reads as TGTGCCAGCAGTGAAGGGGCCATAGCCGTGTATGGCTACACCTTC. The J gene is TRBJ1-2, the V gene TRBV6-1; D not certain. This CDR3 has 15 residues. V was cut by 1 base and J by 5 bases, with 14 bases left in between. The germline V gene encodes CDR1 MNHNS and CDR2 SASEGT.

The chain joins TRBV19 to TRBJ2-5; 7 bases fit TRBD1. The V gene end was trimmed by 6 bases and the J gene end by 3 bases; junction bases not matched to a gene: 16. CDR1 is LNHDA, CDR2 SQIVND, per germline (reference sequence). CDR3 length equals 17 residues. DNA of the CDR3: TGTGCCAGTAGCAAGTCACCGGGACAGCGAGGGGAAGAGACCCAGTACTTC. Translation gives CASSKSPGQRGEETQYF.

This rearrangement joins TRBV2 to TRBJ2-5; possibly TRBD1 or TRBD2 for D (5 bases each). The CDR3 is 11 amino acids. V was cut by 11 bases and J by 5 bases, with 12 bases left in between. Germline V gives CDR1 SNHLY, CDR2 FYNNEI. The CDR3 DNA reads TGTGCCGGTGGGACCGGGGAGACCCAGTACTTC. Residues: CAGGTGETQYF.

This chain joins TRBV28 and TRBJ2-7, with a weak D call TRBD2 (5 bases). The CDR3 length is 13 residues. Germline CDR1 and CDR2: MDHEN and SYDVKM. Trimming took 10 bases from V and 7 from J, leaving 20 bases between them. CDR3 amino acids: CATNVRSSGEQYF. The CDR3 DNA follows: TGTGCCACCAATGTGCGGAGTTCGGGGGAGCAGTACTTC.

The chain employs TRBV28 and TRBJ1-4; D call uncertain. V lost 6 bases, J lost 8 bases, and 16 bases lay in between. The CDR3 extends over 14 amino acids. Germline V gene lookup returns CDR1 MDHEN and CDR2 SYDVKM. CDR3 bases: TGTGCCAGCAGGGGGTCACCTCCCATCGAAAAACTGTTTTTT. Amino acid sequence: CASRGSPPIEKLFF. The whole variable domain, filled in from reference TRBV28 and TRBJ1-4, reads DVKVTQSSRYLVKRTGEKVFLECVQDMDHENMFWYRQDPGLGLRLIYFSYDVKMKEKGDIPEGYSVSREKKERFSLILESASTNQTSMYLCASRGSPPIEKLFFGSGTQLSVL.